This T cell receptor (beta chain) emerged from a study of cytomegalovirus exposure and HLA in healthy donors. Study context: Most donors, around 81% of some 400 genotyped, fell in the Caucasian-associated ancestry cluster. General observations from the study: HLA allele associations emerged for around 15,000 TCR beta sequences in a later analysis, at 0.05 false discovery rate. Analysis was performed later, and it showed HLA-associated TCR beta chains to be more clonally expanded than equally common others.

The sample holds one count of this clone. The antigen remains undetermined. The PCR was carried out with 60 Vbeta primers and 13 Jbeta primers. Produced via immunoSEQ multiplex PCR; TCRdb's table is partial and in-frame only. The table lists approximately 170,000 clones, around 76% of them singletons, with around 1.5% in the top ten. The specimen sequenced was PBMCs. The receptor comes from a man aged 40-50 years in good health and CMV-seronegative.

This chain's CDR3 is CASSLRKEAGELFF. The DNA of the CDR3 is TGTGCCAGCAGCCTGAGAAAAGAGGCCGGGGAGCTGTTTTTT. The chain is built from TRBV7-8 and TRBJ2-2; D is ambiguous. Trimming left V 5 bases short and J 6 bases short, with 13 bases between. The germline V gene has CDR1 SGHVS and CDR2 FQNEAQ. This CDR3 has 14 residues.